A selection of T cell receptor beta chains follows, all from one sample in a study of T cell repertoires in cytomegalovirus infection. TCRdb re-called the reads through MiXCR, storing one row per CDR3 protein. Of under 95,000 distinct CDR3 sequences listed, 40% to 50% are singletons. Their cognate antigens are unknown. Sequencing was performed on CD8+ T cells from cultured PBMCs, taken from culture after CMV antigen stimulation. These receptors came from a human donor in good health (CMV status not recorded). Some clones in this sample may be carry-over from other donors' samples. The CDR3 runs from the conserved cysteine through the conserved F or W. A D gene is named only where the DNA matches it firmly. Rows may omit the clone size; those that give it use once, few, many or a size class.

TRBD2 | . | TRBJ2-1 | TRBV20-1 | TGCAGTGCTAGAGGGGGGACTAGCGGGAGCTATGAGCAGTTCTTC | CSARGGTSGSYEQFF
TRBD1 | . | TRBJ2-7 | TRBV4-1 | TGCGCCAGCAGCGGACAGGAGGCTTCTCATCGGGAGCAGTACTTC | CASSGQEASHREQYF
TRBD2 | . | TRBJ2-1 | TRBV7-8 | TGTGCCAGCAGCTTCGGACTAGCGCTTAACAATGAGCAGTTCTTC | CASSFGLALNNEQFF
. | many | TRBJ1-1 | TRBV28 | TGTGCCAGCAGCCGCCGACAGACCTCGAACACTGAAGCTTTCTTT | CASSRRQTSNTEAFF
TRBD2 | . | TRBJ2-7 | TRBV28 | TGTGCCAGCACCCCACTGGGGGGGGAAAGTGGGTACGAGCAGTACTTC | CASTPLGGESGYEQYF
. | . | TRBJ2-3 | TRBV19 | TGTGCCAGTACCTCGGGGGCTAGCACAGATACGCAGTATTTT | CASTSGASTDTQYF
TRBD2 | . | TRBJ2-1 | TRBV20-1 | TGCAGTGCCGCCAACGTACATTTAGCGGGAGGGGCTTACAATGAGCAGTTCTTC | CSAANVHLAGGAYNEQFF
. | . | TRBJ2-7 | TRBV12-3/TRBV12-4 | TGTGCCAGCAGTTTAGCGCCCTCGACCTACGAGCAGTACTTC | CASSLAPSTYEQYF
TRBD1 | . | TRBJ1-5 | TRBV27 | TGTGCCAGCAGTCCCCGGGACAGGGTCAATCAGCCCCAGCATTTT | CASSPRDRVNQPQHF
. | . | TRBJ1-6 | TRBV7-8 | TGTGCCAGCAGCTCCCAAGGGGGGCCAAATTCACCCCTCCACTTT | CASSSQGGPNSPLHF
. | . | TRBJ2-5 | TRBV13 | TGTGCCAGCAGCTCCCCCTCGTCCAGGGAGACCCAGTACTTC | CASSSPSSRETQYF
. | . | TRBJ2-3 | TRBV7-3 | TGTGCCAGCAGCTTACGGGGGGCTAGCACAGATACGCAGTATTTT | CASSLRGASTDTQYF
TRBD1 | many | TRBJ2-1 | TRBV7-2 | TGTGCCAGCAGCGAAGACAGGGGCTCCTACAATGAGCAGTTCTTC | CASSEDRGSYNEQFF
. | . | TRBJ2-1 | TRBV27 | TGTGCCAGCACCATGACTAGGACACTTTACAATGAGCAGTTCTTC | CASTMTRTLYNEQFF
. | . | TRBJ2-3 | TRBV6-5 | TGTGCCAGCAGACCCGGACAGAACACAGATACGCAGTATTTT | CASRPGQNTDTQYF
. | . | TRBJ1-1 | TRBV7-6 | TGTGCCAGCAGCTCCAGACTTGCTGTTGCTGAAGCTTTCTTT | CASSSRLAVAEAFF
TRBD2 | . | TRBJ2-7 | TRBV7-2 | TGTGCCAGCAGCTTATGGGGGGGAGGGCTGGCTGAGCAGTACTTC | CASSLWGGGLAEQYF
TRBD1 | . | TRBJ2-1 | TRBV11-2 | TGTGCCAGCCCCAGACAGGGAGATTCCTACAATGAGCAGTTCTTC | CASPRQGDSYNEQFF
. | few | TRBJ2-5 | TRBV6-1 | TGTGCCAGCAGTGGCTCCTCGCCCGAGACCCAGTACTTC | CASSGSSPETQYF
. | few | TRBJ1-1 | TRBV7-3 | TGTGCCAGCAGCTTAAATTATGCAGGGGAGGCTTTCTTT | CASSLNYAGEAFF
. | few | TRBJ1-3 | TRBV7-6 | TGTGCCAGCAGTCCAACCGGGACGGATGGAAACACCATATATTTT | CASSPTGTDGNTIYF
. | few | TRBJ1-2 | TRBV12-3/TRBV12-4 | TGTGCCAGCAGTTTAGCGAAGTTAGGGAGCTATGGCTACACCTTC | CASSLAKLGSYGYTF
. | . | TRBJ2-7 | TRBV12-3/TRBV12-4 | TGTGCCAGCAGTTGGGGTGCCTACGAGCAGTACTTC | CASSWGAYEQYF
TRBD2 | . | TRBJ2-1 | TRBV6-1 | TGTGCCAGCAGAAAAGCGGGACTAGCGGGAGGGTACAATGAGCAGTTCTTC | CASRKAGLAGGYNEQFF
TRBD1 | . | TRBJ1-5 | TRBV2 | TGTGCCAGCACCGAAGACAGGGGAGACAATCAGCCCCAGCATTTT | CASTEDRGDNQPQHF
. | . | TRBJ2-2 | TRBV10-3 | TGTGCCATCAGTGAGAACACCGGGGAGCTGTTTTTT | CAISENTGELFF
. | few | TRBJ2-3 | TRBV29-1 | TGCAGCGTTGAAGATCGGGCAGATACGCAGTATTTT | CSVEDRADTQYF
. | . | TRBJ2-7 | TRBV27 | TGTGCCAGCAGTTTACGGGGAACAGCCGAGCAGTACTTC | CASSLRGTAEQYF
. | medium-sized | TRBJ2-1 | TRBV28 | TGTGCCAGCAGTCCCCTCGATTTGGGGGCGAGCGCCTCCTACAATGAGCAGTTCTTC | CASSPLDLGASASYNEQFF
TRBD2 | . | TRBJ2-1 | TRBV15 | TGTGCCACCAGCACCGGGACTAGCGGGAGCTCCTACAATGAGCAGTTCTTC | CATSTGTSGSSYNEQFF
. | few | TRBJ1-1 | TRBV24-1 | TGTGCCACCAGTGATTCTTACGGGGAAGCTTTCTTT | CATSDSYGEAFF
. | once | TRBJ1-1 | TRBV12-3/TRBV12-4 | TGTGCCAGCACCAGGGACACTATGAACACTGAAGCTTTCTTT | CASTRDTMNTEAFF
. | few | TRBJ2-7 | TRBV11-2 | TGTGCCAGCAGCTTGGAGTTGGGCTCCTACGAGCAGTACTTC | CASSLELGSYEQYF
. | . | TRBJ1-2 | TRBV27 | TGTGCCAGCAGTTTTCGACAGAACTATGGCTACACCTTC | CASSFRQNYGYTF
. | few | TRBJ1-4 | TRBV15 | TGTGCCACCAGTGGAGGGGTCGTAGCAACTAATGAAAAACTGTTTTTT | CATSGGVVATNEKLFF
. | . | TRBJ2-2 | TRBV10-3 | TGTGCCATCAGTGAGGGCGGGGAGCTGTTTTTT | CAISEGGELFF
TRBD1 | . | TRBJ2-1 | TRBV27 | TGTGCCAGCCGCGGGGGGACAGGGGTATACAATGAGCAGTTCTTC | CASRGGTGVYNEQFF
. | few | TRBJ2-7 | TRBV7-6 | TGTGCCAGTGTACGGGCCCCATACGAGCAGTACTTC | CASVRAPYEQYF
. | . | TRBJ2-3 | TRBV29-1 | TGCAGCGGTGTAGCTAGTCGGGCTAGCGGCACAGATACGCAGTATTTT | CSGVASRASGTDTQYF
. | . | TRBJ2-3 | TRBV4-2 | TGTGCCAGCAGCCAAGATCAGGGCACAGATACGCAGTATTTT | CASSQDQGTDTQYF
TRBD2 | few | TRBJ2-1 | TRBV29-1 | TGCAGCGTTGATAGCGGGGATCGGCATGAGCAGTTCTTC | CSVDSGDRHEQFF
TRBD2 | . | TRBJ2-2 | TRBV7-6 | TGTGCCAGCAGCCTGATGAGCGGGAGGGCCGCGGTCGGGGAGCTGTTTTTT | CASSLMSGRAAVGELFF
TRBD1 | few | TRBJ1-2 | TRBV12-3/TRBV12-4 | TGTGCCAGCAGCCCTACCAGGGGGGCTGGCTACACCTTC | CASSPTRGAGYTF
. | few | TRBJ1-4 | TRBV12-3/TRBV12-4 | TGTGCCAGGACGACAGCAACCCATGAAAAACTGTTTTTT | CARTTATHEKLFF
TRBD2 | . | TRBJ2-2 | TRBV25-1 | TGTGCCAGCAGGTCGCCTAGCGGGGGCAACACCGGGGAGCTGTTTTTT | CASRSPSGGNTGELFF
. | . | TRBJ2-5 | TRBV13 | TGTGCCAGCAGCTTAGGCCTCCAGGGGGAGACCCAGTACTTC | CASSLGLQGETQYF